This TCR beta chain was observed in a study of control samples from healthy donors and cancer patients. V was shortened by 6 bases and J by 7 bases, with 18 bases between the two germline ends. The CDR3 length is 14 residues. Germline V gives CDR1 ENHRY, CDR2 SYGVKD. Method: immunoSEQ multiplex PCR; TCRdb's copy keeps in-frame clones and lacks some. The data hold about 84,000 clones, with 84% observed a single time. V gene TRBV10-3 combines with J gene TRBJ1-2, with D possibly TRBD1 on 6 matching bases. The sequence was collected from a man aged 60 to 75 with head and neck cancer. Specimen: PBMCs. CDR3 region: CAISGGSTGLGYTF. The CDR3 DNA reads as TGTGCCATCAGCGGGGGGTCAACAGGGCTTGGCTACACCTTC.